The 6 T cell receptor beta chains given below trace back to one sample, sequenced in a study of blood T cells in healthy people across ages. A second PCR of about 6 to 12 cycles used a sample-barcoded 5' primer and a J-beta primer mix. One entry per CDR3 protein, called by TCRdb with MiXCR from the 5' RACE reads. Of fewer than 1 million distinct CDR3 sequences listed, under 45% were seen once; the top ten hold about a fifth. The sample taken for sequencing was blood. Receptors originate from a man aged 55-75 years in good health.

V gene TRBV20-1 combines with J gene TRBJ1-2; weak D call: TRBD1 (5 bases). The CDR3 contains 14 residues. V was trimmed by 1 base and J by 3 bases, leaving 12 bases between them. Germline-derived CDR1 and CDR2 are DFQATT and SNEGSKA (reference sequence). The CDR3 loop is CSARVAGRDYGYTF. For the CDR3, the DNA is TGCAGTGCTAGAGTCGCAGGCAGGGACTATGGCTACACCTTC.

This clonotype was counted a single time. At one of its ends the junction is not consistent with the germline gene, which may arise from a read error. The chain is built from TRBV4-3 and TRBJ1-6, with D hard to call. This CDR3 is 14 amino acids long. Germline V gene lookup returns CDR1 LGHNA and CDR2 YSLEER. In nucleotides, the CDR3 is TGCGCCAGCAGCCAGGTCCCATATAATTCACCCCTCTACTTT. Amino acids: CASSQVPYNSPLYF.

This clonotype has just one count. The V and J genes are TRBV20-1 and TRBJ1-2, with 11 positions matching TRBD1. This CDR3 is 14 amino acids long. With V trimmed by 6 bases and J by 8 bases, 11 bases remained unmatched. Germline V gene sequence: CDR1 DFQATT, CDR2 SNEGSKA (reference sequence). The CDR3 protein is CSARRQDRGLGYTF. For the CDR3, the DNA is TGCAGTGCCCGACGTCAGGACAGGGGGCTAGGCTACACCTTC.

On this clonotype itself: Mismatch with germline at one junction end may stem from a read error. The CDR3 nucleotides read TGTGTCAGCAGCGAACTAGCGGGGTTGTCAGAGACCCAGTACTTC. As protein: CVSSELAGLSETQYF. V is TRBV11-2 and J is TRBJ2-7, with TRBD2 matching 10 bases. TRBJ2-5 matches the DNA end more closely, so the J call is doubtful. This CDR3 has 15 amino acids. Looked up from germline, CDR1 is SGHAT and CDR2 is FQNNGV.

This clonotype was detected only once. The rearrangement uses TRBV18 and TRBJ2-2; TRBD1 matches at 11 bases. With 4 bases clipped from V and 1 base from J, the junction kept 5 bases outside the gene matches. This CDR3 contains 17 residues. Per germline, CDR1 KGHSH and CDR2 LQKENI. The CDR3 coding sequence is TGTGCCAGCTCACGGACAGGGGGCGCGAGGAACACCGGGGAGCTGTTTTTT. Protein product: CASSRTGGARNTGELFF. Full variable domain (rest looked up from reference TRBV18 and TRBJ2-2): NAGVMQNPRHLVRRRGQEARLRCSPMKGHSHVYWYRQLPEEGLKFMVYLQKENIIDESGMPKERFSAEFPKEGPSILRIQQVVRGDSAAYFCASSRTGGARNTGELFFGEGSRLTVL.

V is TRBV28 and J is TRBJ2-1; no clear D gene. CDR3 length equals 14 residues. In germline, CDR1 is MDHEN, CDR2 SYDVKM. The V and J ends lost 6 bases and 4 bases respectively, with 13 bases between them. The CDR3 sequence is CASSPKENYNEQFF. For the CDR3, the DNA is TGTGCCAGCAGCCCGAAGGAGAATTACAATGAGCAGTTCTTC. The full variable domain, completed using reference TRBV28 and TRBJ2-1, is DVKVTQSSRYLVKRTGEKVFLECVQDMDHENMFWYRQDPGLGLRLIYFSYDVKMKEKGDIPEGYSVSREKKERFSLILESASTNQTSMYLCASSPKENYNEQFFGPGTRLTVL.